This entry features one T cell receptor (beta chain) sequence. The data are from a study of blood T cell repertoires in COVID-19. Germline V gene lookup returns CDR1 SGHTA and CDR2 FQGNSA. CDR3 length equals 15 residues. V was pared by 0 bases and J by 7 bases, with 6 bases of the junction left unmatched. The data were produced by immunoSEQ multiplex PCR, yet TCRdb's version contains in-frame clones alone and is incomplete. The table lists about 240,000 clones, about 68% of them singletons, with over 3% in the top ten. This clonotype originated in a woman of 80 years or more with acute or convalescent COVID-19. V is TRBV7-2 and J is TRBJ2-7, with TRBD2 identical over 10 bases. Sequencing was carried out using peripheral blood. The CDR3 DNA sequence: TGTGCCAGCAGCTTAGCAGCTAGCGGGGGTTGGGAGCAGTACTTC. Residues: CASSLAASGGWEQYF. The full variable domain, completed using reference TRBV7-2 and TRBJ2-7, is GAGVSQSPSNKVTEKGKDVELRCDPISGHTALYWYRQSLGQGLEFLIYFQGNSAPDKSGLPSDRFSAERTGGSVSTLTIQRTQQEDSAVYLCASSLAASGGWEQYFGPGTRLTVT.